This TCR beta chain was documented in a study of T cells after posttransplantation cyclophosphamide. Methotrexate plus calcineurin inhibitor accompanied controls' myeloablative marrow transplants; sampling was 1 year later. CDR1 is SEHNR, CDR2 FQNEAQ, per germline (reference sequence). The CDR3 runs to 13 residues. Trimming took off 0 bases at V and 8 bases at J, with 5 bases between the two ends. Some clones are missing from TCRdb's copy, which holds only in-frame ones; the method was immunoSEQ multiplex PCR. The sample records about 15,000 clones, roughly 87% being singletons. J is TRBJ1-6 and V is TRBV7-9, with D unclear. Sequenced here: PBMCs, sampled after an allogeneic stem cell transplant with a calcineurin inhibitor and methotrexate. This receptor was obtained from a male patient in his forties or fifties who received an allogeneic stem cell transplant from an unrelated donor, was CMV-positive, and had chronic GVHD only. Some T cells could come from the graft donor. The CDR3 DNA follows: TGTGCCAGCAGCTTAGCCGGAGATTCACCCCTCCACTTT. It encodes CASSLAGDSPLHF.